This T cell receptor beta chain was captured by sequencing in a study of OX40 agonist ivuxolimab in advanced cancers. Repertoires were generated with immunoSEQ multiplex PCR, while TCRdb's copy carries only in-frame clones and drops some. The sample has roughly 100,000 clones; around nine tenths are singletons. The germline V gene encodes CDR1 SGHAT and CDR2 FQNNGV. Trimming took 5 bases from V and 15 from J; bases not matched to a gene: 18. CDR3 length: 16 residues. Sequencing used CD4+ or CD8+ T cells sorted from blood, obtained in a trial of the OX40 agonist ivuxolimab. The V gene is TRBV11-2, the J gene TRBJ2-1; 11 nucleotides agree with TRBD2. This receptor was taken from an adult with an advanced solid tumor such as melanoma, head and neck, liver or kidney cancer. As DNA, the CDR3 is TGTGCCAGCAGCCTCTTCGGGACTAGCGGCCCCCATGGTCCGTTCTTC. Its protein product is CASSLFGTSGPHGPFF.